This entry lists 28 T cell receptor beta chains sequenced from one sample in a study of shared clonotypes between healthy human individuals. Produced via immunoSEQ multiplex PCR; TCRdb's table is partial and in-frame only. The sample records about 2.4 million clones, approximately 90% being singletons. The sample taken for sequencing was naive CD4+ T cells sorted from blood. Specified subset: CD45RA+ positively selected. These receptors came from a man younger than 35 in good health.

This chain connects TRBV2 to TRBJ2-6; D possibly corresponds to TRBD2 (5 bases). Germline assignment: CDR1 SNHLY and CDR2 FYNNEI. The CDR3 length is 15 residues. V lost 7 bases to trimming and J lost 1 base, with 11 bases between them. CDR3 in amino acids: CASTGTGSGANVLTF. Written as DNA, the CDR3 is TGTGCCAGCACCGGAACGGGGTCTGGGGCCAACGTCCTGACTTTC.

This chain connects TRBV30 to TRBJ2-3; D assignment may be TRBD1 or TRBD2 (6 bases each). The germline CDR1 and CDR2 sequences are GTSNPN and SVGIG (reference sequence). The ends were cut back, 5 bases at V and 3 bases at J, with 18 bases in the middle. The CDR3 extends over 15 amino acids. CDR3 DNA: TGTGCCTGGGGGCAGGGGACTTATGGGACAGATACGCAGTATTTT. Amino acids: CAWGQGTYGTDTQYF.

This chain uses TRBV28 with TRBJ1-5; D not resolved. V lost 9 bases to trimming and J lost 7 bases, with 19 bases between them. Germline V CDR1 and CDR2: MDHEN, SYDVKM. CDR3 length: 14 amino acids. CDR3 nucleotides: TGTGCCAGTTCGGGTGGAGGGAGTGGCCAGCCCCAGCATTTT. Encoded protein: CASSGGGSGQPQHF.

The sample holds one count of this clone. The gene calls are TRBV5-1 and TRBJ1-6; D possibly corresponds to TRBD1 (5 bases). Trimming cost V 0 bases and J 3 bases, with 7 bases left between them. CDR1 is SGHRS, CDR2 YFSETQ, per germline. The length of the CDR3 is 15 residues. Here the CDR3 reads CASSLDGGYNSPLHF. As DNA, the CDR3 is TGCGCCAGCAGCTTGGACGGGGGCTATAATTCACCCCTCCACTTT. Complete variable domain (other parts from reference TRBV5-1 and TRBJ1-6): KAGVTQTPRYLIKTRGQQVTLSCSPISGHRSVSWYQQTPGQGLQFLFEYFSETQRNKGNFPGRFSGRQFSNSRSEMNVSTLELGDSALYLCASSLDGGYNSPLHFGNGTRLTVT.

The chain uses TRBV4-1 and TRBJ1-2; 9 bases agree with TRBD1. The trim removed 2 bases at V and 3 bases at J, leaving 4 bases unmatched. The germline V gene encodes CDR1 MGHRA and CDR2 YSYEKL. The CDR3 runs to 15 residues. The chain's CDR3 is CASSQTDRGYYGYTF. In nucleotides, the CDR3 is TGCGCCAGCAGCCAAACCGACAGGGGGTACTATGGCTACACCTTC.

The chain uses TRBV7-2 and TRBJ2-1; 8 positions match TRBD2. The V and J ends lost 1 base and 4 bases, in that order; junction bases with no gene match: 6. The germline V gene encodes CDR1 SGHTA and CDR2 FQGNSA. CDR3 length equals 16 residues. CDR3 in amino acids: CASSLDVSGGYNEQFF. The DNA of the CDR3 is TGTGCCAGCAGCTTAGATGTATCGGGGGGGTACAATGAGCAGTTCTTC.

The rearrangement joins TRBV4-1 to TRBJ1-2, with no clear D. V lost 4 bases and J lost 3, with 12 bases in between. CDR1 and CDR2 from the germline V gene are MGHRA and YSYEKL. This CDR3 is built from 14 residues. CDR3 nucleotide sequence: TGCGCCAGCAGCCTAACGCCAGCGGACTATGGCTACACCTTC. Translation: CASSLTPADYGYTF.

The chain couples TRBV5-4 to TRBJ1-3, with D unclear. Trimming left V 0 bases short and J 0 bases short, with 13 bases between. The length of the CDR3 is 17 residues. Germline V gene data show CDR1 as SGHNT and CDR2 as YYREEE (reference sequence). For the CDR3, the DNA is TGTGCCAGCAGCTTGGTGGCAGGACCTAGCTCTGGAAACACCATATATTTT. Translation gives CASSLVAGPSSGNTIYF.

The chain links TRBV30 to TRBJ2-1, with D uncertain. The germline V gene encodes CDR1 GTSNPN and CDR2 SVGIG (reference sequence). The ends were cut back, 4 bases at V and 0 bases at J, with 13 bases in the middle. The CDR3 is made up of 15 amino acids. CDR3 in amino acids: CAWNDGRFSYNEQFF. The CDR3 DNA reads TGTGCCTGGAACGATGGAAGATTCTCCTACAATGAGCAGTTCTTC.

The CDR3 nucleotides read TGTGCCAGCAGCAAGGGGAAGCGGAGTGGCTACACCTTC. This gives the protein CASSKGKRSGYTF. The chain links TRBV6-6 to TRBJ1-2, with D tentatively TRBD1 (5 bases). The germline V gene encodes CDR1 MNHNY and CDR2 SVGAGI (reference sequence). V shed 6 bases and J shed 7 bases, with 15 bases lying between them. CDR3 length equals 13 residues.

The gene calls are TRBV12-5 and TRBJ1-2, with TRBD1 matching 7 bases. The junction had 9 bases not matched to a gene; V was cut back by 6 bases and J by 8 bases. CDR1 is LGHNT and CDR2 is FRNRAP in the germline V gene. The CDR3 length is 13 residues. CDR3 DNA: TGTGCTAGTGGGCCACAGGGGAGACGCGGCTACACCTTC. Protein sequence: CASGPQGRRGYTF.

Regarding this clone: Other DNA sequences in this sample translate to the same CDR3. The V and J genes are TRBV7-2 and TRBJ2-5; perhaps D is TRBD1 or TRBD2 (5 bases each). Trimming stripped 3 bases from V and 5 bases from J, with 10 bases between. Germline assignment: CDR1 SGHTA and CDR2 FQGNSA. The CDR3 has 13 residues. The chain's CDR3 is CASSLGEKETQYF. The CDR3 DNA sequence: TGTGCCAGCAGCTTGGGGGAGAAGGAGACCCAGTACTTC.

V usage is TRBV7-2 and J usage is TRBJ1-5; D might be TRBD1 (6 bases). The germline gives CDR1 SGHTA, CDR2 FQGNSA. This CDR3 has 18 amino acids. The V gene lost 1 base and the J gene lost 2 bases, with 18 bases spanning the gap. CDR3 in DNA: TGTGCCAGCAGCTTAGAGCGGGAGGGGGGCTTAGGCAATCAGCCCCAGCATTTT. Its translation: CASSLEREGGLGNQPQHF.

This chain joins TRBV12-5 and TRBJ2-1, with D perhaps matching TRBD1 (5 bases). The CDR3 loop spans 16 amino acids. Trimming stripped 6 bases from V and 0 bases from J, with 15 bases between. CDR1 is LGHNT and CDR2 is FRNRAP in the germline V gene. As DNA, the CDR3 is TGTGCTAGTGGCCCAGGGAAGGCACTCTCCTACAATGAGCAGTTCTTC. Translating gives CASGPGKALSYNEQFF.

CDR3 sequence: CAISDGTSGAYSYNEQFF. The CDR3 bases are TGTGCCATCAGTGACGGGACTAGCGGGGCCTACTCCTACAATGAGCAGTTCTTC. This chain connects TRBV10-3 to TRBJ2-1, with 13 positions matching TRBD2. The CDR3 is 18 residues long. Germline values: CDR1 ENHRY, CDR2 SYGVKD. J was trimmed by 0 bases and V by 3 bases; bases with no gene match: 5.

With regard to this clone: This specimen includes other DNA sequences encoding the same CDR3. V and J are TRBV5-1 and TRBJ2-3; 8 bases agree with TRBD2. CDR1 is SGHRS and CDR2 is YFSETQ in the germline V gene. The J segment lost 4 bases and the V segment lost 0 bases, leaving 1 base of the junction unmatched. CDR3 length: 14 amino acids. The CDR3 DNA is TGCGCCAGCAGCTTGGTAGCGGGATCAGATACGCAGTATTTT. Its translation is CASSLVAGSDTQYF.

The chain joins TRBV4-3 to TRBJ1-6; possibly TRBD1 for D (5 bases). This CDR3 spans 16 amino acids. Between the trimmed V and J ends, which lost 3 bases and 11 bases, there was a span of 20 bases. Germline V gives CDR1 LGHNA, CDR2 YSLEER. The chain's CDR3 is CASSHLQAGSSAPLHF. CDR3 sequence (DNA): TGCGCCAGCAGCCACCTCCAGGCAGGGAGTAGTGCACCCCTCCACTTT.

This sequence joins TRBV6-5 and TRBJ2-7; TRBD2 matches 7 bases. The CDR3 contains 13 residues. Germline CDR1 and CDR2: MNHEY and SVGAGI. V was clipped by 7 bases and J by 3 bases; unmatched bases: 6. In nucleotides, the CDR3 is TGTGCCAGCACGCGGGCTAGCGGCTACGAGCAGTACTTC. This gives the protein CASTRASGYEQYF.

The chain is built from TRBV6-1 and TRBJ2-5; maybe TRBD1 (6 bases). This CDR3 is 14 amino acids long. CDR1 and CDR2 from the germline V gene are MNHNS and SASEGT. V was cut by 4 bases and J by 5 bases, with 14 bases left in between. The CDR3 sequence: CASSGWKGVETQYF. The CDR3 DNA reads TGTGCCAGCAGTGGGTGGAAGGGGGTTGAGACCCAGTACTTC.

The chain employs TRBV18 and TRBJ2-2; 12 bases match TRBD1. V trimming: 3 bases; J trimming: 3 bases; junction bases outside the gene matches: 5. Germline CDR1 KGHSH, CDR2 LQKENI. The CDR3 loop spans 17 amino acids. In DNA form, the CDR3 reads TGTGCCAGCTCACCTTTCGGGACAGGGGGCTACACCGGGGAGCTGTTTTTT. It translates to CASSPFGTGGYTGELFF.

The chain uses TRBV6-5 and TRBJ1-4; D is ambiguous. From germline, CDR1 is MNHEY and CDR2 SVGAGI. The CDR3 is 14 residues long. V lost 5 bases to trimming and J lost 6 bases, with 13 bases between them. The CDR3 region has the DNA TGTGCCAGCAGTCCACAAGAATTTGATGAAAAACTGTTTTTT. Translating it yields CASSPQEFDEKLFF.

The chain combines TRBV6-5 with TRBJ1-2; maybe TRBD1 (5 bases). V was clipped by 6 bases and J by 2 bases, with 10 bases between them. Germline V gene data show CDR1 as MNHEY and CDR2 as SVGAGI. This CDR3 is built from 13 residues. The CDR3 spells CASSQGRNYGYTF. DNA of the CDR3: TGTGCCAGCAGCCAGGGACGGAACTATGGCTACACCTTC.

The V call is TRBV18, the J call TRBJ1-2, with D uncertain. This CDR3 comprises 15 residues. The germline V and J ends were trimmed by 0 bases and 5 bases, with 13 bases remaining between them. CDR1 and CDR2 (germline): KGHSH, LQKENI. The CDR3 DNA reads TGTGCCAGCTCACCACCTTGGGGAGCCGCGTATGGCTACACCTTC. Its protein is CASSPPWGAAYGYTF.

The chain joins TRBV6-1 to TRBJ1-5, with a weak D call TRBD1 (6 bases). Looked up from germline, CDR1 is MNHNS and CDR2 is SASEGT. The CDR3 is 13 amino acids. Trimming left V 9 bases short and J 2 bases short, with 11 bases between. Here the CDR3 DNA reads TGTGCCAGTTACAGGGAGGGCAATCAGCCCCAGCATTTT. Amino acids: CASYREGNQPQHF.

The chain recombines TRBV5-6 with TRBJ1-5; 8 bases align to TRBD1. With 4 bases clipped from V and 7 bases from J, the junction kept 16 bases outside the gene matches. Germline CDR1 reads SGHDT; CDR2 reads YYEEEE. The CDR3 sequence is 17 residues long. CDR3: CASSLRDRRSFGQPQHF. CDR3 bases: TGTGCCAGCAGCCTCCGGGACAGGCGCTCCTTCGGGCAGCCCCAGCATTTT. Complete variable domain (other parts from reference TRBV5-6 and TRBJ1-5): DAGVTQSPTHLIKTRGQQVTLRCSPKSGHDTVSWYQQALGQGPQFIFQYYEEEERQRGNFPDRFSGHQFPNYSSELNVNALLLGDSALYLCASSLRDRRSFGQPQHFGDGTRLSIL.

In regard to this clone: A read error may account for a junction end that differs from germline. The chain recombines TRBV19 with TRBJ1-5, with 9 positions matching TRBD1. This CDR3 spans 16 amino acids. Germline loops: CDR1 LNHDA, CDR2 SQIVND (reference sequence). CDR3 sequence reads: CASRIGDRVINQPQHF. In nucleotides, the CDR3 is TGTGCCAGTAGAATAGGGGACAGGGTTATCAATCAGCCCCAGCATTTT.

The V call is TRBV5-6, the J call TRBJ2-1, with 8 bases matching TRBD1. J was trimmed by 7 bases and V by 0 bases; bases with no gene match: 9. Germline V gene sequence: CDR1 SGHDT, CDR2 YYEEEE. This CDR3 contains 16 residues. CDR3 loop: CASSLAWTGWENEQFF. DNA for the CDR3: TGTGCCAGCAGCTTGGCTTGGACAGGGTGGGAGAATGAGCAGTTCTTC.

V and J are TRBV6-1 and TRBJ2-3, with 10 nucleotides matching TRBD1. This CDR3 spans 18 amino acids. From germline, CDR1 is MNHNS and CDR2 SASEGT. Trimming at V came to 6 bases and at J to 4 bases, leaving 16 bases not matched to a gene. For the CDR3, the DNA is TGTGCCAGCAGAGAATCGACGTCGACAGGGGGCCTCGCAGATACGCAGTATTTT. It specifies CASRESTSTGGLADTQYF.